This record looks at one T cell receptor (beta chain) sequence and its context. This CDR3 is built from 10 residues. Trimming stripped 9 bases from V and 1 base from J, with 3 bases between. Germline CDR1 is SNHLY and CDR2 is FYNNEI. This record belongs to a study of blood T cell repertoires in COVID-19. About the research overall: Samples came from the United States, Italy and Spain, spanning acute and convalescent COVID-19. The cDNA or gDNA used as material had been derived from T cells, B-cell-depleted T cells, or PBMCs.

Under the authors' procedure: How many nucleated cells were present was estimated from reference gene primer amplification. Using immunoSEQ multiplex PCR, the repertoire was profiled, and TCRdb retains in-frame clones only, with some absent. V and J calls plus clone size are reproduced from that table; the DNA served to infer D and trimming. The sample records 90,000 to 130,000 clones, more than 65% being singletons. The receptor was derived from a woman older than 75 with acute or convalescent COVID-19. Input material: peripheral blood. This chain links TRBV2 with TRBJ2-5; D gene unclear. CDR3 coding DNA: TGTGCCAGTCTCCAAGAGACCCAGTACTTC. It specifies CASLQETQYF.